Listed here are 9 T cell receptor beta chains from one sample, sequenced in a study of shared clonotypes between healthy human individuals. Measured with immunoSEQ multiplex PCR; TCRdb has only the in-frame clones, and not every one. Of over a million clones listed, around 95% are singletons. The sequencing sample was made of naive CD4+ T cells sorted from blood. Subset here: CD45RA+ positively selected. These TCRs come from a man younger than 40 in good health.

The CDR3 spells CASSVEFDGNTGELFF. CDR3 DNA: TGTGCCAGCAGCGTAGAATTTGACGGCAACACCGGGGAGCTGTTTTTT. The chain joins TRBV9 to TRBJ2-2; D not resolved. Trimming pared 0 bases from V and 2 bases from J, leaving 11 bases between. This CDR3 is built from 16 residues. Germline loops: CDR1 SGDLS, CDR2 YYNGEE.

CDR3 region: CASSGPSRGTGLKDTIYF. CDR3 bases: TGTGCCAGCAGTGGGCCCTCACGCGGGACAGGATTGAAGGACACCATATATTTT. This chain joins TRBV2 and TRBJ1-3; 8 bases line up with TRBD1. Unmatched junction bases numbered 19, after V lost 4 bases and J lost 8 bases. Germline-derived CDR1 and CDR2 are SNHLY and FYNNEI. The CDR3 covers 18 residues.

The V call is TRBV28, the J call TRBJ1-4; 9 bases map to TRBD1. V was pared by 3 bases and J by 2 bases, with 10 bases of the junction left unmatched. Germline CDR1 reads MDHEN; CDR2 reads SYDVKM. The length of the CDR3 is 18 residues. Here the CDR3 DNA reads TGTGCCAGCAGTTTCTCACAGGGGGCGAGTGGGACTAATGAAAAACTGTTTTTT. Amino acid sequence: CASSFSQGASGTNEKLFF.

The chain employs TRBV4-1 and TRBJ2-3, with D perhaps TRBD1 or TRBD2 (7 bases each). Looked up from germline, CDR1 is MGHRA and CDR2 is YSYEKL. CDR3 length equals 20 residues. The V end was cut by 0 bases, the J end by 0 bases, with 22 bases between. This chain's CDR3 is CASSQDRRERGDSSTDTQYF. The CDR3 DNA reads TGCGCCAGCAGCCAAGATCGTCGTGAACGGGGGGACAGCAGCACAGATACGCAGTATTTT.

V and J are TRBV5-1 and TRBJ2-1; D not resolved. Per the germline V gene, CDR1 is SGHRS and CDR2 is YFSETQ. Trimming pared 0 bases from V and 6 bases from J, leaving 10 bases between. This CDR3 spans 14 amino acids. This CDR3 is CASSLGGRPNEQFF. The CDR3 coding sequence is TGCGCCAGCAGCTTGGGAGGCAGGCCCAATGAGCAGTTCTTC.

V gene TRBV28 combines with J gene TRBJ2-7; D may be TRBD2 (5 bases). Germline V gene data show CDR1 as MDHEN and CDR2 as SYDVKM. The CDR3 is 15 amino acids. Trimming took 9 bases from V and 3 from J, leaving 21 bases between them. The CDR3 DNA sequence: TGTGCCAGTACCCGGAGGAGGATTTCGGGCTACGAGCAGTACTTC. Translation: CASTRRRISGYEQYF.

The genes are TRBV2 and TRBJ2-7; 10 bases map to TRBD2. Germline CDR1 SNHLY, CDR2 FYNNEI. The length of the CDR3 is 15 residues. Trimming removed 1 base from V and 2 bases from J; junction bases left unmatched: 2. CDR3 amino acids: CASSEGTSGPYEQYF. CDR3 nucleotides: TGTGCCAGCAGTGAAGGGACTAGCGGACCCTACGAGCAGTACTTC.

CDR3 coding DNA: TGCGCCAGCAGCATATGGAGGGGGACGAATGAGCAGTTCTTC. It is translated as CASSIWRGTNEQFF. The chain links TRBV5-1 to TRBJ2-1; D is possibly TRBD1 or TRBD2 (6 bases each). Germline V lookup: CDR1 SGHRS, CDR2 YFSETQ. The CDR3 runs to 14 residues. Trimming took off 4 bases at V and 7 bases at J, with 15 bases between the two ends.

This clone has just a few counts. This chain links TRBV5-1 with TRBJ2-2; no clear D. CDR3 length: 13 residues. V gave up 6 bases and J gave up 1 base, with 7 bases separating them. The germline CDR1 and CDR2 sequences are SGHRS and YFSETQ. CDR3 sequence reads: CASNSLNTGELFF. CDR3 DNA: TGCGCCAGCAATAGTCTGAACACCGGGGAGCTGTTTTTT.